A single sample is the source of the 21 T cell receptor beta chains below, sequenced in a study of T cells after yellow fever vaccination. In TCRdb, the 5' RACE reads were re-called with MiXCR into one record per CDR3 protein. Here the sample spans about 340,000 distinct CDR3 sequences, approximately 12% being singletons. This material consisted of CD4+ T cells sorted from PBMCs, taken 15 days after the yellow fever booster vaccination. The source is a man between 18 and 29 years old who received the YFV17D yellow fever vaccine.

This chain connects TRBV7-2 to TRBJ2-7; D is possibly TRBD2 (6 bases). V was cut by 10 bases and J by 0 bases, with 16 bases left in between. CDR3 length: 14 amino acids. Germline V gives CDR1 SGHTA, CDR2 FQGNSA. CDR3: CATQARGSSYEQYF. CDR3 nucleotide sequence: TGTGCCACCCAAGCTCGGGGGAGCTCCTACGAGCAGTACTTC.

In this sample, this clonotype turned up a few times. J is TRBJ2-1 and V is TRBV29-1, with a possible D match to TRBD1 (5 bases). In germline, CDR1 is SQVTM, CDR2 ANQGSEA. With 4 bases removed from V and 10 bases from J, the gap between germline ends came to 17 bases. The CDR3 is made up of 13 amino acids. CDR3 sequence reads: CSVGGQGGGEQFF. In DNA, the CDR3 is TGCAGCGTTGGCGGTCAGGGCGGTGGAGAGCAGTTCTTC.

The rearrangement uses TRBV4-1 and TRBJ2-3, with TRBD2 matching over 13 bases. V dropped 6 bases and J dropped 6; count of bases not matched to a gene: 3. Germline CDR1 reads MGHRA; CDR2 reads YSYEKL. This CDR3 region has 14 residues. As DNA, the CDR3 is TGCGCCAGCAGGGCACTAGCGGGGGGGGATACGCAGTATTTT. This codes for CASRALAGGDTQYF.

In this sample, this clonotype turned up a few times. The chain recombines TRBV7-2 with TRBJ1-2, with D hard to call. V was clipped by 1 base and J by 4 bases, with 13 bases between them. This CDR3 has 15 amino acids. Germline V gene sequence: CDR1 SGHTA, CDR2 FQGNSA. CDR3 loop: CASSLDRHLIYGYTF. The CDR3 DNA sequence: TGTGCCAGCAGCTTAGATAGACACTTGATCTATGGCTACACCTTC.

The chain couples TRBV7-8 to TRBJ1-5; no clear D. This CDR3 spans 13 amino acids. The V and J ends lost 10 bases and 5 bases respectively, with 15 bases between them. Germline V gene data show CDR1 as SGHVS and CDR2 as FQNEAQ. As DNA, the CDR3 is TGTGCCACGGGGATGGGATTCGATCAGCCCCAGCATTTT. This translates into CATGMGFDQPQHF.

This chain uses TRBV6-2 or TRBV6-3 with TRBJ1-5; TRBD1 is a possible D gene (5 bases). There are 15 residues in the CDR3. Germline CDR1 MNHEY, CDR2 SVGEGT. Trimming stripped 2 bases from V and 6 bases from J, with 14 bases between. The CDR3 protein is CASSYSATVGQPQHF. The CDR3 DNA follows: TGTGCCAGCAGTTACAGCGCGACAGTGGGTCAGCCCCAGCATTTT.

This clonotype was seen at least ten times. CDR3 nucleotide sequence: TGCAGCGTTGAAAGTCAGGGGTTGAAGACCCAGTACTTC. Its protein product is CSVESQGLKTQYF. The genes are TRBV29-1 and TRBJ2-5; D is perhaps TRBD1 (6 bases). Trimming took 2 bases from V and 6 from J, leaving 13 bases between them. Germline CDR1 is SQVTM and CDR2 is ANQGSEA. The CDR3 consists of 13 residues.

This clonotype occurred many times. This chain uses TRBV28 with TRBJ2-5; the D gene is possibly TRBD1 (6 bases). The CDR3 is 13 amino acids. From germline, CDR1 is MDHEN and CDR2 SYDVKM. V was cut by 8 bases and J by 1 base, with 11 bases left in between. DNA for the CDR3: TGTGCCAGCGTCAGGGGAATCCAAGAGACCCAGTACTTC. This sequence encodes CASVRGIQETQYF.

In nucleotides, the CDR3 is TGTGCCAGCAGCCCGGGGGGGGACCCCGGCTGGTCCACAGATACGCAGTATTTT. Its protein product is CASSPGGDPGWSTDTQYF. V gene TRBV5-6 combines with J gene TRBJ2-3; 8 bases are shared with TRBD2. The J segment lost 2 bases and the V segment lost 4 bases, leaving 15 bases of the junction unmatched. There are 18 residues in the CDR3. The germline CDR1 and CDR2 sequences are SGHDT and YYEEEE.

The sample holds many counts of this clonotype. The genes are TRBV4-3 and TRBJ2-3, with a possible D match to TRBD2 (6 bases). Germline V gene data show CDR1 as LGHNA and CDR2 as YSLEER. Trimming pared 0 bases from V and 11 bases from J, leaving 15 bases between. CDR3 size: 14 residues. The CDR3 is CASSQDWFAGRQYF. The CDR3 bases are TGCGCCAGCAGCCAAGATTGGTTTGCGGGGCGGCAGTATTTT.

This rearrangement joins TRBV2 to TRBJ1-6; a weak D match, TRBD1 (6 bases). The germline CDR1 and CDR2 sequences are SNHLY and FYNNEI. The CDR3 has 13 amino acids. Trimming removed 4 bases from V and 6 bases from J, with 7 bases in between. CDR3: CASSAGANSPLHF. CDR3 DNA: TGTGCCAGCAGTGCAGGGGCTAATTCACCCCTCCACTTT.

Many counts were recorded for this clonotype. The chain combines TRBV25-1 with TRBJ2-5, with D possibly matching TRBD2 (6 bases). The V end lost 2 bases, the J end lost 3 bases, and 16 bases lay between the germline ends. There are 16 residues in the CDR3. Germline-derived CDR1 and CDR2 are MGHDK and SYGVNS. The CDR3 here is CASSERLGGREETQYF. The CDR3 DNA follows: TGTGCCAGCAGTGAACGACTAGGAGGCCGGGAAGAGACCCAGTACTTC.

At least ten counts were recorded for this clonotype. The CDR3 DNA reads as TGTGCCAGCAGCGAGGGTCCCAATCAGCCCCAGCATTTT. It encodes CASSEGPNQPQHF. V gene TRBV7-2 combines with J gene TRBJ1-5, with D uncertain. Between the trimmed V and J ends, which lost 5 bases and 3 bases, there was a span of 8 bases. The germline V gene encodes CDR1 SGHTA and CDR2 FQGNSA. This CDR3 has 13 residues.

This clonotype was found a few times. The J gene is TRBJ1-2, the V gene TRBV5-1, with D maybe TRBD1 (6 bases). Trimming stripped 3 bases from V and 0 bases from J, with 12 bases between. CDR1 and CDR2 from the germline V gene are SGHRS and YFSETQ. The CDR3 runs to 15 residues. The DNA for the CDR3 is TGCGCCAGCAGCTATACCGGGACACCTAACTATGGCTACACCTTC. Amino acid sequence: CASSYTGTPNYGYTF.

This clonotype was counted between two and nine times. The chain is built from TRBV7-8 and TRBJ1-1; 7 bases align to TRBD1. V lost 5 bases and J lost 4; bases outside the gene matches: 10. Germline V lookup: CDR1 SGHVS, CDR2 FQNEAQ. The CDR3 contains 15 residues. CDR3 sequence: CASSRGQPGRTEAFF. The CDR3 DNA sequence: TGTGCCAGCAGCCGGGGACAGCCGGGACGCACTGAAGCTTTCTTT.

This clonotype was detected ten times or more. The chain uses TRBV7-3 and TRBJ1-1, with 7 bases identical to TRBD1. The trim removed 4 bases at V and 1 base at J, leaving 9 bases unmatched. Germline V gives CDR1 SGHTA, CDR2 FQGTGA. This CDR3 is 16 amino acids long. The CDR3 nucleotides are TGTGCCAGCAGCTCGAAAGGGGGCGCGAGGAACACTGAAGCTTTCTTT. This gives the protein CASSSKGGARNTEAFF.

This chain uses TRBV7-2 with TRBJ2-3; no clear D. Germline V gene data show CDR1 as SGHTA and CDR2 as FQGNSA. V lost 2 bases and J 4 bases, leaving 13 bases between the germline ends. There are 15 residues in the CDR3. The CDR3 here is CASSLWAIKADTQYF. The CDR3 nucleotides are TGTGCCAGCAGCTTATGGGCGATTAAGGCAGATACGCAGTATTTT.

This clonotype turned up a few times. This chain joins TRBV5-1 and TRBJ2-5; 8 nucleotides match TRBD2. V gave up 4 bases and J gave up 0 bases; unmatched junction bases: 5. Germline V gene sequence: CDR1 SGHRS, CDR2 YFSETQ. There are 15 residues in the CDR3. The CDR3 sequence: CASSPGLGNQETQYF. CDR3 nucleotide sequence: TGCGCCAGCAGCCCGGGACTAGGGAACCAAGAGACCCAGTACTTC.

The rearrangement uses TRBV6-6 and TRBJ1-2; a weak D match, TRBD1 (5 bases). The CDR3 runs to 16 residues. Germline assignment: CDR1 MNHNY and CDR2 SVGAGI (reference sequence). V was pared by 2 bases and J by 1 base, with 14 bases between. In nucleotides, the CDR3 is TGTGCCAGCAGTTACCGGGACGGAGCCTTTAACTATGGCTACACCTTC. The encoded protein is CASSYRDGAFNYGYTF.

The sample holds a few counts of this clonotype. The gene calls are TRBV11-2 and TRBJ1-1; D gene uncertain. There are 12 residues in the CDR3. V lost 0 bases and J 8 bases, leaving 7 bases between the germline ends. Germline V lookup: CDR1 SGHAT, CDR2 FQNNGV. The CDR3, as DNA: TGTGCCAGCAGCTTAGAGTTCGGAGAAGCTTTCTTT. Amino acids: CASSLEFGEAFF. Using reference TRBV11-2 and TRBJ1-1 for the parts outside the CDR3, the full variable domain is EAGVAQSPRYKIIEKRQSVAFWCNPISGHATLYWYQQILGQGPKLLIQFQNNGVVDDSQLPKDRFSAERLKGVDSTLKIQPAKLEDSAVYLCASSLEFGEAFFGQGTRLTVV.

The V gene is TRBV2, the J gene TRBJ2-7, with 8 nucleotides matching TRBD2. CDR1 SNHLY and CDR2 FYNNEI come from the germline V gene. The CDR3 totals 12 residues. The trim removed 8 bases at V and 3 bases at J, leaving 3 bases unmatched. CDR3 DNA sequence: TGTGCCAGCCGGGGGACTAGCTACGAGCAGTACGTC. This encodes CASRGTSYEQYV.